Presented here are 18 T cell receptor beta chains from one specimen sequenced in a study of T cells after posttransplantation cyclophosphamide (dated by TCRdb to about 2016). Library prep was done by the immunoSEQ multiplex PCR assay. TCRdb took this table from immuneACCESS and kept in-frame rearrangements with V and J called. Such tables lack part of the clones; where checked against another copy, unresolved V genes explain under half of the gap, and the rest is unexplained. This sample comprises 9,500 to 15,000 clones, 70% to 90% of them detected only once. The ten largest clones add up to more than 3% of the sample. The control cohort was 11 patients given myeloablative marrow transplants with methotrexate plus a calcineurin inhibitor, sampled 1 year after transplant. Sequences were derived from PBMCs, sampled about 350 days after allogeneic stem cell transplant with calcineurin inhibitor and methotrexate. The receptors derive from a male patient between 25 and 40 years old who received an allogeneic stem cell transplant from an unrelated donor, was CMV-positive, and had acute GVHD only. Some T cells present after a transplant may be cells of the graft donor.

J is TRBJ2-3 and V is TRBV19; 9 nucleotides line up with TRBD2. The ends lost 8 bases at V and 5 bases at J; junction bases unmatched: 11. Germline CDR1 is LNHDA and CDR2 is SQIVND (reference sequence). This CDR3 comprises 15 residues. CDR3 sequence reads: CASGGLAGVRDTQYF. The CDR3 DNA reads TGTGCCAGTGGTGGGTTAGCGGGAGTGCGAGATACGCAGTATTTT.

The V gene is TRBV30, the J gene TRBJ1-4; tentatively, D is TRBD1 (6 bases). The V end lost 2 bases, the J end lost 5 bases, and 15 bases lay between the germline ends. Germline V gene data show CDR1 as GTSNPN and CDR2 as SVGIG (reference sequence). The CDR3 is made up of 15 amino acids. CDR3 sequence (DNA): TGTGCCTGGAGTCTGACGACAGGCAGGAATGAAAAACTGTTTTTT. Translating gives CAWSLTTGRNEKLFF. Filled out from reference TRBV30 and TRBJ1-4, the complete variable domain reads SQTIHQWPATLVQPVGSPLSLECTVEGTSNPNLYWYRQAAGRGLQLLFYSVGIGQISSEVPQNLSASRPQDRQFILSSKKLLLSDSGFYLCAWSLTTGRNEKLFFGSGTQLSVL.

The chain employs TRBV9 and TRBJ1-3, with TRBD1 matching 8 bases. CDR1 and CDR2 (germline): SGDLS, YYNGEE. This CDR3 is 15 amino acids long. V lost 3 bases to trimming and J lost 3 bases; unmatched junction nucleotides: 5. This CDR3 is CASSETQGVGNTIYF. Here the CDR3 DNA reads TGTGCCAGCAGCGAGACACAGGGGGTTGGAAACACCATATATTTT.

The chain links TRBV4-1 to TRBJ2-2; the match to TRBD2 covers 10 bases. This CDR3 is built from 17 residues. Trimming took 1 base from V and 3 from J; bases not matched to a gene: 5. The germline gives CDR1 MGHRA, CDR2 YSYEKL. CDR3 sequence reads: CASSQVGSGRYTGELFF. The CDR3 DNA reads TGCGCCAGCAGCCAAGTGGGTAGCGGGAGGTACACCGGGGAGCTGTTTTTT.

The chain recombines TRBV7-2 with TRBJ1-5, with D possibly TRBD1 on 6 matching bases. Germline CDR1 and CDR2: SGHTA and FQGNSA. CDR3 length: 16 amino acids. V was shortened by 4 bases and J by 3 bases, with 16 bases between the two germline ends. This chain's CDR3 is CASSSDTGTYNQPQHF. The DNA for the CDR3 is TGTGCCAGCAGCTCCGATACCGGGACATACAATCAGCCCCAGCATTTT.

This chain uses TRBV7-2 with TRBJ1-1, with D perhaps TRBD1 (5 bases). The V gene's germline CDR1 is SGHTA and CDR2 FQGNSA. The CDR3 is 15 residues long. Trimming shortened V by 4 bases and J by 8 bases, and 20 bases separated the two germline ends. The CDR3, as DNA: TGTGCCAGCAGCTCCACCCCGCCCAGGGAATACGAAGCTTTCTTT. Amino acids: CASSSTPPREYEAFF.

CDR3 DNA: TGTGCCAGCACCTCATCCCTCGGGGTGGAAGGCGAGCAGTACTTC. It codes for CASTSSLGVEGEQYF. J is TRBJ2-7 and V is TRBV25-1; a weak D match, TRBD2 (5 bases). V lost 7 bases to trimming and J lost 6 bases, with 22 bases between them. The CDR3 has 15 amino acids. Germline values: CDR1 MGHDK, CDR2 SYGVNS.

This sequence joins TRBV18 and TRBJ1-5; 8 bases map to TRBD1. Germline values: CDR1 KGHSH, CDR2 LQKENI. With V trimmed by 5 bases and J by 4 bases, 4 bases remained unmatched. The CDR3 sequence is 14 residues long. The DNA of the CDR3 is TGTGCCAGCTCAGGACAGGGTGGAAATCAGCCCCAGCATTTT. This translates into CASSGQGGNQPQHF.

The chain links TRBV5-1 to TRBJ2-7; the D is unclear. The length of the CDR3 is 14 residues. Per the germline V gene, CDR1 is SGHRS and CDR2 is YFSETQ. V was clipped by 0 bases and J by 2 bases, with 9 bases between them. The CDR3 region has the DNA TGCGCCAGCAGCTTGGATACACAAACCTACGAGCAGTACTTC. This codes for CASSLDTQTYEQYF.

This sequence joins TRBV7-6 and TRBJ1-3, with 9 bases lining up with TRBD1. V dropped 0 bases and J dropped 4; count of bases not matched to a gene: 4. CDR1 is SGHVS, CDR2 FNYEAQ, per germline. This CDR3 is 16 amino acids long. CDR3 bases: TGTGCCAGCAGCTTAGCGTCGGGACAGGGAGGAAACACCATATATTTT. Translated, it gives CASSLASGQGGNTIYF.

V is TRBV19 and J is TRBJ2-1, with 9 positions matching TRBD2. Germline lookup yields CDR1 LNHDA and CDR2 SQIVND (reference sequence). The CDR3 is 16 residues long. V lost 8 bases to trimming and J lost 9 bases; unmatched junction nucleotides: 17. The CDR3 nucleotides read TGTGCCAGTTCTCCAGACCTGGCTAGCGGGATGATTGAGCAGTTCTTC. Its translation: CASSPDLASGMIEQFF. Full variable domain (rest looked up from reference TRBV19 and TRBJ2-1): DGGITQSPKYLFRKEGQNVTLSCEQNLNHDAMYWYRQDPGQGLRLIYYSQIVNDFQKGDIAEGYSVSREKKESFPLTVTSAQKNPTAFYLCASSPDLASGMIEQFFGPGTRLTVL.

This chain links TRBV5-6 with TRBJ2-5; no firm D call. The CDR3 sequence is 14 residues long. V lost 6 bases, J lost 4 bases, and 16 bases lay in between. Germline values: CDR1 SGHDT, CDR2 YYEEEE. CDR3 bases: TGTGCCAGCAATCCCCTGACCCGGAGAGAGACCCAGTACTTC. This codes for CASNPLTRRETQYF.

The chain combines TRBV2 with TRBJ1-4; D gene ambiguous. The CDR3 length is 12 residues. The germline V gene has CDR1 SNHLY and CDR2 FYNNEI. Trimming took 7 bases from V and 7 from J, leaving 10 bases between them. CDR3 loop: CASTAESEKLFF. CDR3 bases: TGTGCCAGCACGGCGGAAAGTGAAAAACTGTTTTTT.

The J gene is TRBJ1-1, the V gene TRBV25-1; 7 bases match TRBD1. CDR1 is MGHDK, CDR2 SYGVNS, per germline. The J segment lost 6 bases and the V segment lost 6 bases, leaving 7 bases of the junction unmatched. The CDR3 runs to 13 residues. CDR3 residues: CASRTGISPEAFF. The CDR3 DNA is TGTGCCAGCAGGACAGGGATCTCTCCTGAAGCTTTCTTT.

This chain links TRBV5-1 with TRBJ2-1; possible D gene TRBD2, 6 bases. Germline assignment: CDR1 SGHRS and CDR2 YFSETQ. V was clipped by 6 bases and J by 7 bases, with 8 bases between them. CDR3 length equals 11 residues. The chain's CDR3 is CASKRENEQFF. The CDR3 DNA reads TGCGCCAGCAAACGGGAGAATGAGCAGTTCTTC.

This clone was observed a few times. The chain couples TRBV2 to TRBJ2-2; D ambiguous. V lost 7 bases to trimming and J lost 4 bases, with 7 bases between them. Germline-derived CDR1 and CDR2 are SNHLY and FYNNEI. The CDR3 totals 12 residues. The CDR3: CASKSLTGELFF. CDR3 nucleotides: TGTGCCAGCAAGAGCCTCACCGGGGAGCTGTTTTTT.

V is TRBV4-3 and J is TRBJ2-7, with TRBD2 matching over 7 bases. In germline, CDR1 is LGHNA, CDR2 YSLEER. V trimming: 3 bases; J trimming: 2 bases; junction bases outside the gene matches: 7. The CDR3 has 15 amino acids. The CDR3 loop is CASSQHREVAYEQYF. In DNA form, the CDR3 reads TGCGCCAGCAGCCAGCACCGGGAGGTCGCCTACGAGCAGTACTTC.

V and J are TRBV6-1 and TRBJ1-6, with TRBD1 matching over 8 bases. The germline V gene has CDR1 MNHNS and CDR2 SASEGT. The CDR3 is made up of 15 amino acids. With V trimmed by 2 bases and J by 7 bases, 4 bases remained unmatched. This CDR3 is CASSERDRLNSPLHF. CDR3 bases: TGTGCCAGCAGTGAAAGGGACAGGCTAAATTCACCCCTCCACTTT.